The rows below give T cell receptor beta chains drawn from one sample of a study of neurological immune-mediated disorders. TCRdb independently ran MiXCR on the 5' RACE reads; one entry per CDR3 protein. This sample has around 25,000 distinct CDR3 sequences; around 13% occur once, and the top ten carry around 13%. Sequencing used PBMCs. The receptors derive from a woman aged 60-75 years with HTLV-1-associated myelopathy (HAM/TSP). Each CDR3 is given with its conserved first and last residue. Fields, in order: clone size, V gene, D gene, J gene, CDR3 DNA, CDR3 protein. D genes are given only for firm matches. Clone size is not always given. Where it is, it says once, few, many or a class for expanded clones.

>many|TRBV20-1|-|TRBJ1-1
TGCAGTGGGGCGAGTGGAGCGAACACTGAAGCTTTCTTT
CSGASGANTEAFF
>medium-sized|TRBV20-1|-|TRBJ2-7
TGCAGTGCTTTCGGACGGAACTCCTACGAGCAGTACTTC
CSAFGRNSYEQYF
>many|TRBV14|TRBD1|TRBJ1-3
TGTGCCAGCAGCTTACCGGGACAGGGTACTAACACCATATATTTT
CASSLPGQGTNTIYF
>-|TRBV5-1|-|TRBJ2-2
TGCGCCAGCAGCATGCAGGGATCCAAAACTACCGGGGAGCTGTTTTTT
CASSMQGSKTTGELFF
>-|TRBV5-1|-|TRBJ2-2
-
CASSSGLATYEQYFGPGTGELFF
>many|TRBV20-1|TRBD1|TRBJ2-7
TGCAGTGCAAGCCCAGGGGGCCAATCCTACGAGCAGTACTTC
CSASPGGQSYEQYF
>many|TRBV20-1|-|TRBJ2-7
TGCAGTGCTAGGGGCGGGAATACCTACGAGCAGTACTTC
CSARGGNTYEQYF
>many|TRBV20-1|-|TRBJ1-4
TGCAGTGCTAGTGGCAGGGGTGCTGAAAAACTGTTTTTT
CSASGRGAEKLFF
>many|TRBV5-1|-|TRBJ1-6
TGCGCCAGCAGCTTGCAGGGAGGCACCTATAATTCACCCCTCCACTTT
CASSLQGGTYNSPLHF
>many|TRBV9|-|TRBJ1-3
TGTGCCAGCCGGGGCAGGGGAAACACCATATATTTT
CASRGRGNTIYF
>-|TRBV5-1|TRBD1|TRBJ1-4
TGCGCCAGCGAAGCCGGGACAGGGGATGAAAAACTGTTTTTT
CASEAGTGDEKLFF
>many|TRBV5-6|-|TRBJ2-2
TGTGCCAGCAGCTTGGATCAGGGGATGAGAGCCGGGGAGCTGTTTTTT
CASSLDQGMRAGELFF
>many|TRBV4-3|-|TRBJ2-6
TGCGCCAGCAGCCAAGATCCTACAGGGTTGGGGGCCAACGTCCTGACTTTC
CASSQDPTGLGANVLTF
>many|TRBV29-1|TRBD1|TRBJ1-4
TGCAGCGGACGAACAGGGGGTAGTAACGAAAAACTGTTTTTT
CSGRTGGSNEKLFF
>many|TRBV12-3/TRBV12-4|-|TRBJ1-1
TGTGCCAGCAGTCCGCAGGGGTTGTTGAACACTGAAGCTTTCTTT
CASSPQGLLNTEAFF
>many|TRBV20-1|TRBD1|TRBJ1-4
TGCAGTGCCCCCGGGACAGCTAATGAAAAACTGTTTTTT
CSAPGTANEKLFF
>many|TRBV20-1|-|TRBJ1-1
TGCAGTGCTAGAGAGGGGACCCTCTCGGAAGCTTTCTTT
CSAREGTLSEAFF